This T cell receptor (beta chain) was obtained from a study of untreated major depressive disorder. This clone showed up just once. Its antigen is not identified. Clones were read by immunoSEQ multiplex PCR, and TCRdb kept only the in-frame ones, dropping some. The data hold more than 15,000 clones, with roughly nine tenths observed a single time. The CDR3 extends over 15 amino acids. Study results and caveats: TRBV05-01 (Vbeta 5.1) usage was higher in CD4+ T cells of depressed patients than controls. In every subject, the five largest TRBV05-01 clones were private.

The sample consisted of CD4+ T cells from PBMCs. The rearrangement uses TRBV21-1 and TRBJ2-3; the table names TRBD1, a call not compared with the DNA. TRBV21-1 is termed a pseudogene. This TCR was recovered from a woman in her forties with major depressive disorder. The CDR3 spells CASPGGVGEADTQYF. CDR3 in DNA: TGTGCCAGCCCAGGGGGTGTGGGTGAGGCAGATACGCAGTATTTT.